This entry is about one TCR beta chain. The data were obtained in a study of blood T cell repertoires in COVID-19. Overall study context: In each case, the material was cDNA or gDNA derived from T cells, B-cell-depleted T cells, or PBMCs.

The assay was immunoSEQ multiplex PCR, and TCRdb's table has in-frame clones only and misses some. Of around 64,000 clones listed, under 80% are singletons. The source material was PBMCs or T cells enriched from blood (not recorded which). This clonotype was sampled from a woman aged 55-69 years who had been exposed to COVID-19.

The CDR3 here is CAWTLTGTGSRAAFF. The CDR3 DNA reads as TGTGCCTGGACCCTGACCGGGACAGGGAGCCGGGCGGCTTTCTTT. The gene calls are TRBV30 and TRBJ1-1; 9 bases line up with TRBD1. Losses at the gene ends were 4 bases for V and 11 bases for J; bases not matched to a gene: 17. CDR1 is GTSNPN and CDR2 is SVGIG in the germline V gene (reference sequence). The CDR3 runs to 15 residues.